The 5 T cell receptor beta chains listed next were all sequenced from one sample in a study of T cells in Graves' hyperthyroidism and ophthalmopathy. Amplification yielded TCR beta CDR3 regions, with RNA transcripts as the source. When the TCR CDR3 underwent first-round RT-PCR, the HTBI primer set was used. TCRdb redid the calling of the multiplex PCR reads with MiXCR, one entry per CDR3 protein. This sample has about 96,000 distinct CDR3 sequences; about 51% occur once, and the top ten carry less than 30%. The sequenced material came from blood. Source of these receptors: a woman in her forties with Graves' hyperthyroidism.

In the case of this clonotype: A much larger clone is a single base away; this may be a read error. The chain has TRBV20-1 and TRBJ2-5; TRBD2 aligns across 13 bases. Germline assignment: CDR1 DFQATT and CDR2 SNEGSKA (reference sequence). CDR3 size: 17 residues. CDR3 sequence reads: CGASGRTSGSRGETQYF. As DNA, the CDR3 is TGCGGTGCTTCCGGCAGGACTAGCGGGAGTAGGGGAGAGACCCAGTACTTC.

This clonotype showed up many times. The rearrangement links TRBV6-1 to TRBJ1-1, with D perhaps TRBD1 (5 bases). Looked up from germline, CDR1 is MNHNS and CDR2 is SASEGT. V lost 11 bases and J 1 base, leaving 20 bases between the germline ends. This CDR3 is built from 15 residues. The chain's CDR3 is CASTAAGRGNTEAFF. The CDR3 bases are TGTGCCTCCACGGCGGCAGGGCGGGGGAACACTGAAGCTTTCTTT.

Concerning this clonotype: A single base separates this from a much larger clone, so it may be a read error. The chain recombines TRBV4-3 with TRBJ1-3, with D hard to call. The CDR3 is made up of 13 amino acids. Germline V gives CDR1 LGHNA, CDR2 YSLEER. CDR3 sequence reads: CASSQDVGNTMYF. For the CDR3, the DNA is TGCGCCAGCAGCCAAGATGTTGGAAACACCATGTATTTT.

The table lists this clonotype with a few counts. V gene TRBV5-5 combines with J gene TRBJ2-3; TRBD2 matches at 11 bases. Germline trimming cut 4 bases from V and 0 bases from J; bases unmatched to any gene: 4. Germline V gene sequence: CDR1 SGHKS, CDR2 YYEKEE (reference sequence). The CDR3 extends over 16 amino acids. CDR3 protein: CASSARLAGSTDTQYF. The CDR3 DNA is TGTGCCAGCAGCGCAAGACTAGCGGGGAGCACAGATACGCAGTATTTT. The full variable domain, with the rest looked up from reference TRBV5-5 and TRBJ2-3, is DAGVTQSPTHLIKTRGQQVTLRCSPISGHKSVSWYQQVLGQGPQFIFQYYEKEERGRGNFPDRFSARQFPNYSSELNVNALLLGDSALYLCASSARLAGSTDTQYFGPGTRLTVL.

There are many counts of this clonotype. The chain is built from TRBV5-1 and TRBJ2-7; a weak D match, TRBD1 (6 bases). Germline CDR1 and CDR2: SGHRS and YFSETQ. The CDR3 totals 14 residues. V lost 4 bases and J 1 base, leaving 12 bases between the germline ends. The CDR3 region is CASSRDTGSYEQYF. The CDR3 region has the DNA TGCGCCAGCAGCCGGGATACAGGGTCCTACGAGCAGTACTTC.